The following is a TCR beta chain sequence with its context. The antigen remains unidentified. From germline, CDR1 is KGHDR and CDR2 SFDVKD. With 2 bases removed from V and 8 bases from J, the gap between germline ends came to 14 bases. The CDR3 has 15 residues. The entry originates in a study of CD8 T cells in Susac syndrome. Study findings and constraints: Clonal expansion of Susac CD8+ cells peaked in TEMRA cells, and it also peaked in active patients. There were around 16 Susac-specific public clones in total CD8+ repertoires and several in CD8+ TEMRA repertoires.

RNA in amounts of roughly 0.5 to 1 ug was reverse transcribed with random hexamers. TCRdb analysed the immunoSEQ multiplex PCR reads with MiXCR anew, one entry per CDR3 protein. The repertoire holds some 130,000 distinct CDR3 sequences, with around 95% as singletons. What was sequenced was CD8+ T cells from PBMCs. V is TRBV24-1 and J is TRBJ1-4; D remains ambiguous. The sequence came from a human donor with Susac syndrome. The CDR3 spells CATSDSDTTREKLFF. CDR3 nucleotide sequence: TGTGCCACCAGTGATTCAGACACAACCAGGGAAAAACTGTTTTTT.